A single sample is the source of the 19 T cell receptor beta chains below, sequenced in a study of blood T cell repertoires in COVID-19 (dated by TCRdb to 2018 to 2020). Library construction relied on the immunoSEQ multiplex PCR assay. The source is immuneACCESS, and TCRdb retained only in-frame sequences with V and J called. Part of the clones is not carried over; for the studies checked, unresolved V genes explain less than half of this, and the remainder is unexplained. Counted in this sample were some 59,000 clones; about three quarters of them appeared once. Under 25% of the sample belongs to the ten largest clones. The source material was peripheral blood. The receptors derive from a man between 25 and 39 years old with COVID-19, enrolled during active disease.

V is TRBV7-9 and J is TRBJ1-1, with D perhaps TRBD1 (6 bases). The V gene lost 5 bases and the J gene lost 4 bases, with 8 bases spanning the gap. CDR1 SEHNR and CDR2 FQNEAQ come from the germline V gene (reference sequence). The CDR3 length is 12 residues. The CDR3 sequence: CASSTQGTEAFF. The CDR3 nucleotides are TGTGCCAGCAGCACACAGGGCACTGAAGCTTTCTTT.

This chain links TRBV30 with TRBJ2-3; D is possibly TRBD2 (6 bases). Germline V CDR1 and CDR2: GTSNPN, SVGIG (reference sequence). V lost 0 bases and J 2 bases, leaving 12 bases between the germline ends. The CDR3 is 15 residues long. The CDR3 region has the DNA TGTGCCTGGAGTGTCGGGGACTCTTACACAGATACGCAGTATTTT. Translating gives CAWSVGDSYTDTQYF.

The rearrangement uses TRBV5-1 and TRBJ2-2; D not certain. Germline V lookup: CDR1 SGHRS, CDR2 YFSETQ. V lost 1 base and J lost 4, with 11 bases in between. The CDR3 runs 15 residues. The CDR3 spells CASSLNFPVTGELFF. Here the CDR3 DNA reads TGCGCCAGCAGCTTGAACTTCCCCGTCACCGGGGAGCTGTTTTTT.

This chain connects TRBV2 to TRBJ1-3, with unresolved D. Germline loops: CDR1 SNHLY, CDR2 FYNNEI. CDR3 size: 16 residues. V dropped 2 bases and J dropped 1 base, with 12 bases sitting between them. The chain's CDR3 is CASSETPAGSGNTIYF. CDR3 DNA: TGTGCCAGCAGTGAAACCCCAGCGGGTTCTGGAAACACCATATATTTT.

CDR3 in amino acids: CASTPLADQETQYF. DNA for the CDR3: TGTGCCAGCACCCCATTAGCGGACCAAGAGACCCAGTACTTC. The genes are TRBV28 and TRBJ2-5, with D tentatively TRBD2 (6 bases). V was clipped by 7 bases and J by 0 bases, with 12 bases between them. The CDR3 runs 14 residues. Per the germline V gene, CDR1 is MDHEN and CDR2 is SYDVKM.

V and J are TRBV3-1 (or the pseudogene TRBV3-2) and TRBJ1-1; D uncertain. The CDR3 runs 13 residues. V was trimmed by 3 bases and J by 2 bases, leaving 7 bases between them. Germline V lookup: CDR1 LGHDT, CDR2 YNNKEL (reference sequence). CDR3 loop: CASSQSINTEAFF. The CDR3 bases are TGTGCCAGCAGCCAGAGTATTAACACTGAAGCTTTCTTT.

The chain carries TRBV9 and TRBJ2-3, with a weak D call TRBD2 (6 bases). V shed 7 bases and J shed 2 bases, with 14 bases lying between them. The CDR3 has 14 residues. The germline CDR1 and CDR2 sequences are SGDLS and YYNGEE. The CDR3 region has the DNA TGTGCCAGCTCCCACGGGGGAACCACAGATACGCAGTATTTT. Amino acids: CASSHGGTTDTQYF. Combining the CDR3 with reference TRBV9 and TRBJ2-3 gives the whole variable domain DSGVTQTPKHLITATGQRVTLRCSPRSGDLSVYWYQQSLDQGLQFLIQYYNGEERAKGNILERFSAQQFPDLHSELNLSSLELGDSALYFCASSHGGTTDTQYFGPGTRLTVL.

CDR3 region: CATSSTLAEGSPLHF. The CDR3 DNA is TGTGCCACCAGCAGTACACTCGCTGAGGGTTCACCCCTCCACTTT. The chain is built from TRBV15 and TRBJ1-6; no firm D call. Germline V gene lookup returns CDR1 LNHNV and CDR2 YYDKDF (reference sequence). V was clipped by 3 bases and J by 9 bases, with 15 bases between them. This CDR3 contains 15 residues.

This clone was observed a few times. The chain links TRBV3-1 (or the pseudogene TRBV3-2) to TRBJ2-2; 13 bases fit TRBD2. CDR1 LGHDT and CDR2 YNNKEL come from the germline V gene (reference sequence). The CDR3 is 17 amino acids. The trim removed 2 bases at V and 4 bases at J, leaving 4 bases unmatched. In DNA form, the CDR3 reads TGTGCCAGCAGCCAACGGACTAGCGGGAGAGGCACCGGGGAGCTGTTTTTT. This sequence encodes CASSQRTSGRGTGELFF.

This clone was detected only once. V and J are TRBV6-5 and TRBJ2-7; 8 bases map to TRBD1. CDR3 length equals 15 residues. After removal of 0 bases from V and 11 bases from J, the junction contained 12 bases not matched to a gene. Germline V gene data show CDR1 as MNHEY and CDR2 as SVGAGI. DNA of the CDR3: TGTGCCAGCAGTTACTCAGATCAAGGTGCGGACAGGGAGTACTTC. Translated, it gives CASSYSDQGADREYF.

CDR3 loop: CASSLGGRNEKLFF. The CDR3 DNA is TGTGCCAGCAGTTTAGGGGGCAGGAATGAAAAACTGTTTTTT. The chain couples TRBV28 to TRBJ1-4; a weak D match, TRBD1 (6 bases). The CDR3 has 14 residues. CDR1 is MDHEN, CDR2 SYDVKM, per germline. The V gene lost 2 bases and the J gene lost 5 bases, with 9 bases spanning the gap.

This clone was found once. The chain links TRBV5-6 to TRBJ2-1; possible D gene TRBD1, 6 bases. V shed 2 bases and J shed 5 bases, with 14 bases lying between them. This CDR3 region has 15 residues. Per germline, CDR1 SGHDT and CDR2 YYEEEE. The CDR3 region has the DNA TGTGCCAGCAGCTTACCTTCGGACAGTCACAATGAGCAGTTCTTC. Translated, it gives CASSLPSDSHNEQFF.

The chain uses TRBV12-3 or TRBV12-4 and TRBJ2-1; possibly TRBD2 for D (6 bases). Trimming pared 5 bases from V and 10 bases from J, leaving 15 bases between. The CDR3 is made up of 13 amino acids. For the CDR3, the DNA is TGTGCCAGCAGTGCCGGTGGAGGGCGGGAGCAGTTCTTC. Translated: CASSAGGGREQFF.

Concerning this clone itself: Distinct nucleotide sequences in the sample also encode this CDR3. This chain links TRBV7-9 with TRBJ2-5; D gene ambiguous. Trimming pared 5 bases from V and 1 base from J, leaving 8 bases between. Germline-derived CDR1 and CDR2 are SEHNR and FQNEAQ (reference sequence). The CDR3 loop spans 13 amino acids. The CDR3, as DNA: TGTGCCAGCAGCCTTTCAGGCCAAGAGACCCAGTACTTC. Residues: CASSLSGQETQYF. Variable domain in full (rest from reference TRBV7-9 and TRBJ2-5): DTGVSQNPRHKITKRGQNVTFRCDPISEHNRLYWYRQTLGQGPEFLTYFQNEAQLEKSRLLSDRFSAERPKGSFSTLEIQRTEQGDSAMYLCASSLSGQETQYFGPGTRLLVL.

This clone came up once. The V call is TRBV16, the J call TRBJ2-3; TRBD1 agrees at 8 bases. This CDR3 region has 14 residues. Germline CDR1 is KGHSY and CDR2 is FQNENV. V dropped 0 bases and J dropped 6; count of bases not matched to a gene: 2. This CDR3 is CASSQSYRGDTQYF. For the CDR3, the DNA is TGTGCCAGCAGCCAATCGTACAGGGGGGATACGCAGTATTTT.

CDR3: CASSSIPDRAEEQYF. CDR3 nucleotides: TGTGCCAGCAGTTCCATCCCGGACAGGGCCGAGGAGCAGTACTTC. The chain has TRBV6-2 or TRBV6-3 and TRBJ2-7, with TRBD1 identical over 8 bases. CDR3 length: 15 residues. The ends lost 4 bases at V and 7 bases at J; junction bases unmatched: 12. Germline V CDR1 and CDR2: MNHEY, SVGEGT.

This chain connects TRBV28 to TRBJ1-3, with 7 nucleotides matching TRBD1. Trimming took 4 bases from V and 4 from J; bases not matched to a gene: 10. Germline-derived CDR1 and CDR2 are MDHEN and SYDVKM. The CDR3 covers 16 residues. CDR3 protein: CASSSIEGAAGNTIYF. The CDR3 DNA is TGTGCCAGCAGTTCTATAGAGGGGGCGGCGGGAAACACCATATATTTT.

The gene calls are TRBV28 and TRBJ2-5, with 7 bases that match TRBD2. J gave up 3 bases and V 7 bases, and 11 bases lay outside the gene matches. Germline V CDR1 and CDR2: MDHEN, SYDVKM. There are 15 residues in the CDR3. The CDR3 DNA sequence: TGTGCCAGCACACAAGGATGGGGAGGGAAAGAGACCCAGTACTTC. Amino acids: CASTQGWGGKETQYF.

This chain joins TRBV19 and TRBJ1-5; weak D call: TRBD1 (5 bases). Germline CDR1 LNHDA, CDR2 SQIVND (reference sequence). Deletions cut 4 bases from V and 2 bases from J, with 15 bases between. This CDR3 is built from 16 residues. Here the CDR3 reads CASSTGDRSGNQPQHF. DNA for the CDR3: TGTGCCAGTAGTACGGGGGATCGTTCGGGCAATCAGCCCCAGCATTTT.